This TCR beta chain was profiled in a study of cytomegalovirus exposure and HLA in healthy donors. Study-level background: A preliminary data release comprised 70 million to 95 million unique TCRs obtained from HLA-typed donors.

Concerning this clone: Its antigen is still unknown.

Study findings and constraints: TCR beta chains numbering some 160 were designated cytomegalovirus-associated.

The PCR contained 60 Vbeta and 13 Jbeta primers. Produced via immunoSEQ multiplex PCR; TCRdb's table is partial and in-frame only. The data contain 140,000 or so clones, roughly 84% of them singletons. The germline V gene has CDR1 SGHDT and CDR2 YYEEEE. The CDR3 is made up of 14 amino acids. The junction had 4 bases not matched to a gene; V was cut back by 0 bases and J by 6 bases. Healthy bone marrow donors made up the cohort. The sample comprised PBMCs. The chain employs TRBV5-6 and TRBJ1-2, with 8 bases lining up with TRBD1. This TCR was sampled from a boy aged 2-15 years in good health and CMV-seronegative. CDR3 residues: CASSLGTGFHGYTF. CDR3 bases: TGTGCCAGCAGCTTGGGGACAGGGTTTCATGGCTACACCTTC.